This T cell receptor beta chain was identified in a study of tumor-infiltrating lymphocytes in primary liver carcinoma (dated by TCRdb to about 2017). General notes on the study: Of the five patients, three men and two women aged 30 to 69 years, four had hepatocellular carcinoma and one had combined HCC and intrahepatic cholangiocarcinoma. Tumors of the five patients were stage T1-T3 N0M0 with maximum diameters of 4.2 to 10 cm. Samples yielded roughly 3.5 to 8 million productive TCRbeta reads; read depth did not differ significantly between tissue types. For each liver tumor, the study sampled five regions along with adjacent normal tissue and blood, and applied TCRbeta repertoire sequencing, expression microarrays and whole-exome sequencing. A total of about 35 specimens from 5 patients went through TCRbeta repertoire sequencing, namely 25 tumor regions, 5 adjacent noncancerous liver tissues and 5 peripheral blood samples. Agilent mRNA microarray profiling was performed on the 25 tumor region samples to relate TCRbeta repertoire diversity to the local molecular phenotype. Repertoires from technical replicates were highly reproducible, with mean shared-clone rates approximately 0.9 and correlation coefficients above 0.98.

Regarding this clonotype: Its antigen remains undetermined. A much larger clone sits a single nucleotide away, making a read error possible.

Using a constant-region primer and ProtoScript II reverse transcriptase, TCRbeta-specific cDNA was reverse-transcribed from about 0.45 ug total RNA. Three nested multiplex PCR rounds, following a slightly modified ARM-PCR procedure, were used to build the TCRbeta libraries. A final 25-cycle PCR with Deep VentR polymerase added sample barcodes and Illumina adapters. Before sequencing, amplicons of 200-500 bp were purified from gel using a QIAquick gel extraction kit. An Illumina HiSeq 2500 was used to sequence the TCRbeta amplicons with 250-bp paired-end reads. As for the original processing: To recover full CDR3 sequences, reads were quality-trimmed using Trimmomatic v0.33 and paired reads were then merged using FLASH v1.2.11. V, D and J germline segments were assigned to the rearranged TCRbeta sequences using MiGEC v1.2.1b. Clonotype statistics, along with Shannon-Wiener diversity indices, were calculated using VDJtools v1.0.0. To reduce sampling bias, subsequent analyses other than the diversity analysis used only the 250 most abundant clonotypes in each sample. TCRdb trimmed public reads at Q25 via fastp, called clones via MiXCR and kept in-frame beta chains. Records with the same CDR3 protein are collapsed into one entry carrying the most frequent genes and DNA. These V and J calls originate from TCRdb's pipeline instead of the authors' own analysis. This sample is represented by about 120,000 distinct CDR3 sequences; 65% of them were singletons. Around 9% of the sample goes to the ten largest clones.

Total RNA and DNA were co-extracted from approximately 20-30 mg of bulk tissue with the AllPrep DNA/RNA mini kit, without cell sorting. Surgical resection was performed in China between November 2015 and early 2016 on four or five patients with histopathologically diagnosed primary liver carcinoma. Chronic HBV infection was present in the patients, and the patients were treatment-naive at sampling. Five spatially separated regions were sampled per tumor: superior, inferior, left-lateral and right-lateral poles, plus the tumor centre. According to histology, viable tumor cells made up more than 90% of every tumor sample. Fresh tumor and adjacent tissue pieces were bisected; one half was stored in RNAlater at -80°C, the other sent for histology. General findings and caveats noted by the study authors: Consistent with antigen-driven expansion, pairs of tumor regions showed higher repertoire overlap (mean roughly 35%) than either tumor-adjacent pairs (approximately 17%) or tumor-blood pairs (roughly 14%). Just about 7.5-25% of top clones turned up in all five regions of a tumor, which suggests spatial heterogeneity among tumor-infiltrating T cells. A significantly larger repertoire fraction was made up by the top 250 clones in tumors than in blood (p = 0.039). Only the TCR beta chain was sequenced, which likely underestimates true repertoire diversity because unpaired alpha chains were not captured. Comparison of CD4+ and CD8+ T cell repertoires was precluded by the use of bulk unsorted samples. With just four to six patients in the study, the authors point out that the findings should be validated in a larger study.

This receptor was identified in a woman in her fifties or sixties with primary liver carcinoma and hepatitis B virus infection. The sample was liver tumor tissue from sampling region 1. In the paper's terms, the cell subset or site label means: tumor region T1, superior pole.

CDR3 region: CASSYSGQGGQETQYF. The nucleotide sequence is TGTGCCAGCAGTTACTCGGGACAGGGGGGACAAGAGACCCAGTACTTC. The sequence links TRBV6-5 to TRBJ2-5; TRBD1 agrees with 11 junctional bases. Counted from cysteine to phenylalanine, this CDR3 has 16 amino acids. Only the CDR3 portion is preserved as DNA: 48 bases, with reading frame beginning at the first base. CDR1 and CDR2 (MNHEY, SVGAGI) derive from the germline V gene. Trimming accounts for 0 bases at V and 2 bases at J, while the number of junction bases matched to no gene is 2.